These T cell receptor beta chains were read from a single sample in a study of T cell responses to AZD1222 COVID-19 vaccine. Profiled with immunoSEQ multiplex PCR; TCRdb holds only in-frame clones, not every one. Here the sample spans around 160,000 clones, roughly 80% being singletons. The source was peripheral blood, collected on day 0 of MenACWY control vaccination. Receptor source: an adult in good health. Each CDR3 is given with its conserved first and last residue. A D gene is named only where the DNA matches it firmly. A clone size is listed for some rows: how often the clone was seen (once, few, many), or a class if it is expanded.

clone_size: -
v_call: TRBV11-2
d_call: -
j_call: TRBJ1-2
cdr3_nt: TGTGCCAGCAGCTTAGATTGGAGCTCTGGCTACACCTTC
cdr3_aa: CASSLDWSSGYTF

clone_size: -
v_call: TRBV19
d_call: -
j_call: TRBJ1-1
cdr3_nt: TGTGCCAGTAGTATGATGGCTCAGATGAACACTGAAGCTTTCTTT
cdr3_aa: CASSMMAQMNTEAFF

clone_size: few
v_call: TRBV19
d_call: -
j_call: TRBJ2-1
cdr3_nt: TGTGCCAGTAGACACGTTAGGACTACCTACAATGAGCAGTTCTTC
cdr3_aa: CASRHVRTTYNEQFF

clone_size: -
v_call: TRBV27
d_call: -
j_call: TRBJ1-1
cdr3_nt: TGTGCCAGCAGTTTTCCTGACGGCAGAAGAGCTTTCTTT
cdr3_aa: CASSFPDGRRAFF

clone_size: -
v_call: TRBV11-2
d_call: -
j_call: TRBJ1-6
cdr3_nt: TGTGCCAGCAGCTCCGGGACCAACAATTCACCCCTCCACTTT
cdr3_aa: CASSSGTNNSPLHF

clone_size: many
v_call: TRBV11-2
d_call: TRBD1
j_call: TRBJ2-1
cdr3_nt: TGTGCCAGCAGCCGGACAGGGGGCCGGAATGAGCAGTTCTTC
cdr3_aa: CASSRTGGRNEQFF

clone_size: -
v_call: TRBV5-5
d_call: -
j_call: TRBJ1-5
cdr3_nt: TGTGCCAGCAGCTTGGAGGCGGGGCCGCTCAATCAGCCCCAGCATTTT
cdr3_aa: CASSLEAGPLNQPQHF

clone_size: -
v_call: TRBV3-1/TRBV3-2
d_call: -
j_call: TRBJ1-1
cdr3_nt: TGTGCCAGCAACTCAAGGGGGGACACTGAAGCTTTCTTT
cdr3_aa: CASNSRGDTEAFF

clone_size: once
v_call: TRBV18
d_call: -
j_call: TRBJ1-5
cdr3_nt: TGTGCCAGCTCCCCTGGGATAAATCAGCCCCAGCATTTT
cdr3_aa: CASSPGINQPQHF

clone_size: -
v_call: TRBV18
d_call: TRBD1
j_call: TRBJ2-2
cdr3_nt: TGTGCCAGCTCACGCCGGACAGGGGGCCCCGGGGAGCTGTTTTTT
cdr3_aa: CASSRRTGGPGELFF

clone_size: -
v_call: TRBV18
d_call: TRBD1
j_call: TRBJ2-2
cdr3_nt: TGTGCCAGCTCATCAGCGGGACAGGGGGCCACCGGGGAGCTGTTTTTT
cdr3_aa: CASSSAGQGATGELFF

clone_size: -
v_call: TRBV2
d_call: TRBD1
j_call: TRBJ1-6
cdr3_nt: TGTGCCAGCACCAGACAGGGAGGCCAAGCGGGGGATCCCCTCCACTTT
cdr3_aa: CASTRQGGQAGDPLHF

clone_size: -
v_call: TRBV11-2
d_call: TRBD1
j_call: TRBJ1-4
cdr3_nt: TGTGCCAGCAGCTCCCTCAGGGGGACTAATGAAAAACTGTTTTTT
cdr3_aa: CASSSLRGTNEKLFF

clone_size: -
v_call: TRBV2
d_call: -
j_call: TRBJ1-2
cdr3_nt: TGTGCCAGCAGTGGGACGGAGTATGGCTACACCTTC
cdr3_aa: CASSGTEYGYTF

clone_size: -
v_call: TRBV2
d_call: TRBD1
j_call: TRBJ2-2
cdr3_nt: TGTGCCAGCAGTGATTCGACAGGGAAAACCGGGGAGCTGTTTTTT
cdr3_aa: CASSDSTGKTGELFF